This TCR beta chain was identified in a study of control samples from healthy donors and cancer patients. Germline V gene data show CDR1 as PRHDT and CDR2 as FYEKMQ (reference sequence). V dropped 5 bases and J dropped 3; count of bases not matched to a gene: 9. The CDR3 covers 16 residues. The table came from immunoSEQ multiplex PCR; TCRdb's copy has only in-frame clones and leaves some out. The sample shows 90,000 or so clones, approximately 88% of them seen only once. The sample consisted of PBMCs. This chain joins TRBV13 and TRBJ2-3; 9 positions agree with TRBD1. The clonotype originates from a woman aged 50 to 60 with colorectal cancer. The CDR3 nucleotides are TGTGCCAGCAGCCCCCGGACAGGGGTTCTTACAGATACGCAGTATTTT. Protein sequence: CASSPRTGVLTDTQYF.